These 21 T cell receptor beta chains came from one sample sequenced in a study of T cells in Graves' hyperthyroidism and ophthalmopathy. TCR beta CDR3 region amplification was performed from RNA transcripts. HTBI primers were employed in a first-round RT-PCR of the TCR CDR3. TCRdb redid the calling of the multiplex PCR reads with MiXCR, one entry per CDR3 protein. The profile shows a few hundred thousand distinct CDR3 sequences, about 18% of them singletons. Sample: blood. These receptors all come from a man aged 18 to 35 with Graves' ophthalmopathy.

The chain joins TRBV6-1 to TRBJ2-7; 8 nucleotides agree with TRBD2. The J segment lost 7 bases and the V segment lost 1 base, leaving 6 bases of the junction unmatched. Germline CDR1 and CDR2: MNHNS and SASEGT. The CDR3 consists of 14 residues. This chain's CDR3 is CASSEVTGGGEQYF. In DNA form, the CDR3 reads TGTGCCAGCAGTGAAGTCACGGGGGGGGGGGAGCAGTACTTC.

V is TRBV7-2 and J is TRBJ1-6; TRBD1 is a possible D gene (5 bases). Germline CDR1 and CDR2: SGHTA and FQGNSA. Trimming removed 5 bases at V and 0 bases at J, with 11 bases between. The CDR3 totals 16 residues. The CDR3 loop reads CASSAGSGSYNSPLHF. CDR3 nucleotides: TGTGCCAGCAGCGCAGGGTCAGGCTCCTATAATTCACCCCTCCACTTT.

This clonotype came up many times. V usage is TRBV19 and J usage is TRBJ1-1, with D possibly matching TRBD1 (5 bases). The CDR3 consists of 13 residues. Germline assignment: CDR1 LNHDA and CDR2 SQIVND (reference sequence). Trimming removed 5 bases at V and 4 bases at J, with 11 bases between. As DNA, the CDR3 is TGTGCCAGTAGTGCCGACAGACTCACTGAAGCTTTCTTT. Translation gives CASSADRLTEAFF.

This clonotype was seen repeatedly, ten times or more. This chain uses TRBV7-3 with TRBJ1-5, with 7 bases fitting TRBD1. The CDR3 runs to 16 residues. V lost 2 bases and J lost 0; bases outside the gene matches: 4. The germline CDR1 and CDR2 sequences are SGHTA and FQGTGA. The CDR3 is CASSLRTGHSNQPQHF. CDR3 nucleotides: TGTGCCAGCAGCTTACGGACAGGCCATAGCAATCAGCCCCAGCATTTT.

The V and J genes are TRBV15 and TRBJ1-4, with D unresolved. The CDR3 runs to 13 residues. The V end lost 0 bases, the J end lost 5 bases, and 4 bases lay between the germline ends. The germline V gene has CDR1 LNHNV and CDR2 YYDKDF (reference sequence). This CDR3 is CATSRDLNEKLFF. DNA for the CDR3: TGTGCCACCAGCAGAGATTTGAATGAAAAACTGTTTTTT.

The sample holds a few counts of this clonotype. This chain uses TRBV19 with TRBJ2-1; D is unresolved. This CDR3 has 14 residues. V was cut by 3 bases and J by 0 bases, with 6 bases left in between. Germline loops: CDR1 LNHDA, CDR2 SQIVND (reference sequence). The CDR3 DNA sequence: TGTGCCAGTAGTATCCCCAGCTCCTACAATGAGCAGTTCTTC. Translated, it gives CASSIPSSYNEQFF.

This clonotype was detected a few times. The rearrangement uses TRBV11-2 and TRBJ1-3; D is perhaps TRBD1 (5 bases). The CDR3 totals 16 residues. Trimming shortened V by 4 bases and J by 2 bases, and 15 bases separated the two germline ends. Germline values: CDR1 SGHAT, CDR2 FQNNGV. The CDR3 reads CASSSVGAFPGNTIYF. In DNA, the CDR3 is TGTGCCAGCAGCTCAGTTGGGGCCTTCCCTGGAAACACCATATATTTT.

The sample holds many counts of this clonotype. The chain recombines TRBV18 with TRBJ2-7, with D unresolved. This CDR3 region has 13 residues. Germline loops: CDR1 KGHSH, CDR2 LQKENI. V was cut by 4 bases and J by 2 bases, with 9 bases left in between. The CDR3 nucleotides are TGTGCCAGCTCACAGGGTGCACCCTACGAGCAGTACTTC. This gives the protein CASSQGAPYEQYF.

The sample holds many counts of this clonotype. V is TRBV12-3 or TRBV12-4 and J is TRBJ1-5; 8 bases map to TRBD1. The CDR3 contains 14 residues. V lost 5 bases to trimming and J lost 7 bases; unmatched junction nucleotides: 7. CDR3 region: CASSPPGGGQPQHF. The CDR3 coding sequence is TGTGCCAGCAGTCCCCCAGGGGGCGGACAGCCCCAGCATTTT.

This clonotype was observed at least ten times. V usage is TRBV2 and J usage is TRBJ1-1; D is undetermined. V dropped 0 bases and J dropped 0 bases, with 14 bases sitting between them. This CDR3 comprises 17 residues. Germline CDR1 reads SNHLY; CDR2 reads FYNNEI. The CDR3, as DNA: TGTGCCAGCAGTGAAGCCTCAGACGAGGCCTTGAACACTGAAGCTTTCTTT. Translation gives CASSEASDEALNTEAFF. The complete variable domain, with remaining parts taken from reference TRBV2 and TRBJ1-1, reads EPEVTQTPSHQVTQMGQEVILRCVPISNHLYFYWYRQILGQKVEFLVSFYNNEISEKSEIFDDQFSVERPDGSNFTLKIRSTKLEDSAMYFCASSEASDEALNTEAFFGQGTRLTVV.

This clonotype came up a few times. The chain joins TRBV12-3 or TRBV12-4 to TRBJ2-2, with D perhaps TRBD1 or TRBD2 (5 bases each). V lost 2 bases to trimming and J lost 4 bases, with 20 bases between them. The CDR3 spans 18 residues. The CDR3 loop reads CASSLSLTKQVITGELFF. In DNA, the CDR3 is TGTGCCAGCAGTTTATCCCTGACTAAACAGGTGATCACCGGGGAGCTGTTTTTT.

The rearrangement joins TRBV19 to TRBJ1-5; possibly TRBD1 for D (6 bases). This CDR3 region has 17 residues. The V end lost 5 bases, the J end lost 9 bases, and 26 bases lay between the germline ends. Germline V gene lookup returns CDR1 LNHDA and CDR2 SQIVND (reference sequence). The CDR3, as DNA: TGTGCCAGTAGTCCCCACAGGGAGCGGGGGATCATTATGCCCCAGCATTTT. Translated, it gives CASSPHRERGIIMPQHF.

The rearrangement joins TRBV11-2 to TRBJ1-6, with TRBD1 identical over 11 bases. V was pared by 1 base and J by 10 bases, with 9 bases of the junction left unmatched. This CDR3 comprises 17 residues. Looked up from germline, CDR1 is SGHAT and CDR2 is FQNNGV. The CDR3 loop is CASSLVVGTGGNSPLHF. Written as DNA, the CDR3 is TGTGCCAGCAGCTTAGTCGTCGGGACAGGGGGAAACTCACCCCTCCACTTT.

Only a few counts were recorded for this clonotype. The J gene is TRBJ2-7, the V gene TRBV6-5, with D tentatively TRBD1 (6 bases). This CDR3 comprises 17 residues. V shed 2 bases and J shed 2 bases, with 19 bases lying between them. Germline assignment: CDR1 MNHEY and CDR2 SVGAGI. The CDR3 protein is CASSYRPPGVGTYEQYF. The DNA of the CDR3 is TGTGCCAGCAGTTACAGGCCCCCAGGGGTAGGCACCTACGAGCAGTACTTC.

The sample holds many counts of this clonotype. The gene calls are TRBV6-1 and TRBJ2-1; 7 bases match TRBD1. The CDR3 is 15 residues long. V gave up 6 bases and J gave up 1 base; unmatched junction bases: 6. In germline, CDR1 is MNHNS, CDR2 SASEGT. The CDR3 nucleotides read TGTGCCAGCAGCGACCGGGACAGATCCTACAATGAGCAGTTCTTC. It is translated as CASSDRDRSYNEQFF.

This chain's CDR3 is CASSQEVGQVLLGELFF. The CDR3 nucleotides read TGCGCCAGCAGCCAAGAAGTAGGACAGGTTTTGCTAGGGGAGCTGTTTTTT. The rearrangement joins TRBV4-1 to TRBJ2-2; TRBD1 agrees at 7 bases. Trimming removed 0 bases from V and 8 bases from J; junction bases left unmatched: 12. The CDR3 runs 17 residues. Germline-derived CDR1 and CDR2 are MGHRA and YSYEKL.

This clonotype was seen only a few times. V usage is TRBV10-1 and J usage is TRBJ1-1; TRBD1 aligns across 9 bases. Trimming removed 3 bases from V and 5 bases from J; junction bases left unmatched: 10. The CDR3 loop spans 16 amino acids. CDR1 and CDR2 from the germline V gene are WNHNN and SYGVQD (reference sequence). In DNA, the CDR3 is TGCGCCAGCAGTGAAGGTAAGGGACAGGGTTCAACTGAAGCTTTCTTT. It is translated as CASSEGKGQGSTEAFF.

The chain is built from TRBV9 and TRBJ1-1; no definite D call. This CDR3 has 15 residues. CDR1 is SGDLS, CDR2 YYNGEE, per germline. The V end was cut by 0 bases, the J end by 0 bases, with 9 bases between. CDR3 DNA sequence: TGTGCCAGCAGCGTAGCGCCCAGTATGAACACTGAAGCTTTCTTT. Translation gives CASSVAPSMNTEAFF. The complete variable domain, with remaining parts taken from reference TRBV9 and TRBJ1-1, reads DSGVTQTPKHLITATGQRVTLRCSPRSGDLSVYWYQQSLDQGLQFLIQYYNGEERAKGNILERFSAQQFPDLHSELNLSSLELGDSALYFCASSVAPSMNTEAFFGQGTRLTVV.

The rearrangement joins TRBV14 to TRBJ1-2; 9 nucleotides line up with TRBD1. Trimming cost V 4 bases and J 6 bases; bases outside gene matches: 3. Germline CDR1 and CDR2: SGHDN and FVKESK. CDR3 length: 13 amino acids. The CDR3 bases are TGTGCCAGCAGCCGCTGGACAGGGGATGGCTACACCTTC. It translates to CASSRWTGDGYTF. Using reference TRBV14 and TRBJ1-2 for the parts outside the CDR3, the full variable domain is EAGVTQFPSHSVIEKGQTVTLRCDPISGHDNLYWYRRVMGKEIKFLLHFVKESKQDESGMPNNRFLAERTGGTYSTLKVQPAELEDSGVYFCASSRWTGDGYTFGSGTRLTVV.

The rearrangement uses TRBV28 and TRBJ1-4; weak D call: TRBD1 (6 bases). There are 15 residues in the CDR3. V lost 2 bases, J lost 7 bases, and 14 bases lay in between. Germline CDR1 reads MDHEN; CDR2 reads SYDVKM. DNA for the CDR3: TGTGCCAGCAGTTTAATAAGGGGGTCAGGTGAAAAACTGTTTTTT. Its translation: CASSLIRGSGEKLFF.

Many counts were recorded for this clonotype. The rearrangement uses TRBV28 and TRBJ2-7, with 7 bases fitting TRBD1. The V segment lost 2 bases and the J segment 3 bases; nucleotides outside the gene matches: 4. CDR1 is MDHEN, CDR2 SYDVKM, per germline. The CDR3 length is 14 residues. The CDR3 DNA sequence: TGTGCCAGCAGTTTAACAGGGGTGGGCTACGAGCAGTACTTC. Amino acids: CASSLTGVGYEQYF.